What follows is one T cell receptor (beta chain) and its context. Its cognate antigen has yet to be identified. Per-nucleotide qualities are absent, and no much larger clonotype sits a single base away. The immunoSEQ Assay, a bias-controlled multiplex PCR, was used to amplify TCRbeta CDR3 regions from genomic DNA. The authors' analysis ran thus. Nucleated cell counts per sample were estimated from amplification of reference gene primers within the assay. To quantify the absolute abundance of each unique TCRbeta CDR3 rearrangement, sequence reads were collapsed and filtered. For each sample, productive Simpson clonality was calculated as the square root of Simpson's diversity index across productive rearrangements. TCRdb retrieved this table from immuneACCESS and kept in-frame rearrangements only. Not all clones are present; in checked studies, unresolved V genes account for under half, and no reason is known for the remainder. The V and J calls and clone size were taken over from that table, and D and trimming were inferred from the DNA. This sample has about 190,000 clones in its table, and under 90% of those were observed once. The top ten constitute around 6.9% of the sample.

Each collaborating institution followed its own protocols to collect whole blood in K2EDTA tubes. For TCRbeta analysis, collaborators shipped samples in one of three forms: frozen whole blood, isolated PBMCs, or DNA extracted from either of those sample types. The data were taken from a study of blood T cell repertoires in COVID-19 (dated by TCRdb to about 2020). Study-level background: The collaborator samples originated in the United States, Italy and Spain and spanned the acute and convalescent phases of COVID-19. The prospective study material was composed of cDNA or gDNA derived from T cells, B-cell-depleted T cells, or PBMCs. Deeply sampled blood TCRbeta repertoires from subjects exposed to, actively infected with, or recovered from COVID-19 were included in the dataset. A freely available public database, intended as a resource for researchers studying the immune response to SARS-CoV-2, is where the repertoires were released. A de-identified subject ID, COVID-19 status, age in years and sex were almost always included in the sample metadata. Where available, HLA class I and class II types were taken from metadata supplied by the sample provider and were not determined by assay-based typing. Samples were obtained from the ongoing ImmuneRACE study (first 160 participants) and from over 1,000 subjects provided by 6 global collaborators.

V is trimmed back by 4 bases and J by 5 bases, and the junction contains 5 bases that no gene match accounts for. Reading from cysteine to phenylalanine, the CDR3 counts 14 amino acids. The only DNA kept is the CDR3, 42 bases in frame from the first base. The germline V gene encodes CDR1 SGHRS and CDR2 YFSETQ. Beyond this particular receptor, the publication reports: Clinical and demographic metadata were provided uncurated, with the amount varying by source and participant.

Sequencing was performed on peripheral blood. The source of this sequence is a man aged 55-75 years with acute or convalescent COVID-19. The chain is made from TRBV5-1 and TRBJ2-1; 8 of the junction bases match TRBD2. The sequenced DNA: TGCGCCAGCAGCCGGGTAGCGGGAAACAATGAGCAGTTCTTC. Translation gives CASSRVAGNNEQFF. Extended through the reference TRBV5-1 and TRBJ2-1 proteins, this CDR3 yields the full variable domain: KAGVTQTPRYLIKTRGQQVTLSCSPISGHRSVSWYQQTPGQGLQFLFEYFSETQRNKGNFPGRFSGRQFSNSRSEMNVSTLELGDSALYLCASSRVAGNNEQFFGPGTRLTVL.